The 11 T cell receptor beta chains listed next were all sequenced from one sample in a study of identical twins. TCRdb processed the 5' RACE reads anew with MiXCR; each CDR3 protein has one entry. The table records around 450,000 distinct CDR3 sequences, over 12% of them present only once. This same sample was also part of a study on yellow fever vaccine responses in identical twins.

Sequencing used CD4+ T cells sorted from blood. The receptors derive from a woman between 18 and 30 years old in good health.

The V gene is TRBV7-2, the J gene TRBJ1-4; no clear D. The CDR3 totals 14 residues. Trimming shortened V by 1 base and J by 5 bases, and 8 bases separated the two germline ends. The germline gives CDR1 SGHTA, CDR2 FQGNSA. CDR3 in amino acids: CASSLGLINEKLFF. CDR3 DNA sequence: TGTGCCAGCAGCTTAGGGCTGATAAATGAAAAACTGTTTTTT.

The V and J genes are TRBV6-2 or TRBV6-3 and TRBJ2-3, with 8 bases aligning to TRBD1. CDR3 length: 15 residues. Germline values: CDR1 MNHEY, CDR2 SVGEGT. Unmatched junction bases numbered 4, after V lost 2 bases and J lost 3 bases. The CDR3 coding sequence is TGTGCCAGCAGTTACCGGACAGGGCAGACAGATACGCAGTATTTT. This gives the protein CASSYRTGQTDTQYF.

The table lists this clonotype with a few counts. The genes are TRBV12-3 or TRBV12-4 and TRBJ1-3; D is uncertain. The CDR3 is 17 amino acids. Trimming shortened V by 2 bases and J by 0 bases, and 14 bases separated the two germline ends. CDR3 sequence: CASSLRLAGNSGNTIYF. The CDR3 coding sequence is TGTGCCAGCAGTTTAAGGTTGGCGGGGAACTCTGGAAACACCATATATTTT.

This rearrangement joins TRBV5-1 to TRBJ2-2, with TRBD2 identical over 11 bases. The CDR3 sequence is 17 residues long. CDR1 is SGHRS and CDR2 is YFSETQ in the germline V gene. V was clipped by 4 bases and J by 4 bases; unmatched bases: 9. This chain's CDR3 is CASSRLTSGSGTGELFF. As DNA, the CDR3 is TGCGCCAGCAGCCGGCTAACTAGCGGGAGTGGCACCGGGGAGCTGTTTTTT.

This clonotype has just a few counts. The V gene is TRBV12-3 or TRBV12-4, the J gene TRBJ2-1; no reliable D call. The CDR3 is made up of 13 amino acids. The V gene lost 7 bases and the J gene lost 6 bases, with 13 bases spanning the gap. DNA of the CDR3: TGTGCCAGCACCCTGCTGGCTAGCAATGAGCAGTTCTTC. Its translation is CASTLLASNEQFF.

Only a few counts were recorded for this clonotype. CDR3 bases: TGTGCCAGCAGCCCATTGGACAGGACCGGGGAGCTGTTTTTT. This translates into CASSPLDRTGELFF. This sequence joins TRBV7-9 and TRBJ2-2, with TRBD1 matching over 7 bases. Trimming removed 5 bases from V and 5 bases from J; junction bases left unmatched: 5. This CDR3 contains 14 residues. From germline, CDR1 is SEHNR and CDR2 FQNEAQ (reference sequence).

The chain carries TRBV5-1 and TRBJ2-2; a possible D gene is TRBD1 (6 bases). V was pared by 0 bases and J by 6 bases, with 12 bases between. The V gene's germline CDR1 is SGHRS and CDR2 YFSETQ. The CDR3 contains 15 residues. The CDR3 sequence: CASSLDRVRAGELFF. The CDR3 DNA follows: TGCGCCAGCAGCTTGGACAGGGTACGAGCCGGGGAGCTGTTTTTT.

Only a few counts were recorded for this clonotype. The chain carries TRBV7-9 and TRBJ2-1; D unclear. Between the trimmed V and J ends, which lost 3 bases and 5 bases, there was a span of 8 bases. This CDR3 comprises 13 residues. Germline lookup yields CDR1 SEHNR and CDR2 FQNEAQ (reference sequence). The CDR3: CASSLRWDNEQFF. The CDR3 DNA sequence: TGTGCCAGCAGCTTGAGATGGGACAATGAGCAGTTCTTC. Full variable domain (remainder filled in from reference TRBV7-9 and TRBJ2-1): DTGVSQNPRHKITKRGQNVTFRCDPISEHNRLYWYRQTLGQGPEFLTYFQNEAQLEKSRLLSDRFSAERPKGSFSTLEIQRTEQGDSAMYLCASSLRWDNEQFFGPGTRLTVL.

This clonotype was seen only a few times. One junction end disagrees with the germline gene, perhaps due to a read error. This chain connects TRBV4-2 to TRBJ1-3; D is perhaps TRBD1 (5 bases). CDR3 length: 15 residues. CDR1 LGHNA and CDR2 YNFKEQ come from the germline V gene. Here the CDR3 DNA reads TGTGCCAGCAGTGACAAGGGGTTCTCTGGGAACACCATATATTTT. This sequence encodes CASSDKGFSGNTIYF.

This clonotype has only a few counts. The V call is TRBV20-1, the J call TRBJ2-2, with 7 bases matching TRBD1. V lost 6 bases and J lost 3; bases outside the gene matches: 13. CDR3 length: 16 amino acids. From germline, CDR1 is DFQATT and CDR2 SNEGSKA (reference sequence). The CDR3 protein is CSASTRRGLDTGELFF. The DNA of the CDR3 is TGCAGTGCCAGTACACGCAGGGGGTTGGACACCGGGGAGCTGTTTTTT.

There are a few counts of this clonotype. V usage is TRBV29-1 and J usage is TRBJ2-1; TRBD1 is a possible D gene (6 bases). V was pared by 6 bases and J by 4 bases, with 13 bases between. Germline CDR1 SQVTM, CDR2 ANQGSEA. This CDR3 has 13 residues. The CDR3 nucleotides read TGCAGCGTCCTGGGACACGGTTACAATGAGCAGTTCTTC. Residues: CSVLGHGYNEQFF.